The 16 T cell receptor beta chains presented below share a single source sample, sequenced in a study of T cells in localized non-small cell lung cancer (dated by TCRdb to between 2020 and 2021). The library was obtained by the immunoSEQ multiplex PCR assay. Held by TCRdb, this immuneACCESS table contains in-frame sequences only and omits some clones. Under half of the omission traces to an unresolved V gene where checked; the cause of the rest is unknown. Counted in this sample were roughly 25,000 clones; around 81% of them appeared once. The top ten clonotypes cover about 4.4% of the sample. This specimen consisted of PBMCs, obtained before any cancer treatment. All receptors come from a man between 35 and 75 years old with stage II lung adenocarcinoma.

The chain couples TRBV5-4 to TRBJ2-1, with 13 bases that match TRBD2. The CDR3 contains 15 residues. Germline values: CDR1 SGHNT, CDR2 YYREEE (reference sequence). With 2 bases clipped from V and 6 bases from J, the junction kept 2 bases outside the gene matches. The CDR3 region has the DNA TGTGCCAGCAGCTTACTAGCGGGGGGGTCCAATGAGCAGTTCTTC. Encoded protein: CASSLLAGGSNEQFF. Full variable domain (outside the CDR3, taken from reference TRBV5-4 and TRBJ2-1): ETGVTQSPTHLIKTRGQQVTLRCSSQSGHNTVSWYQQALGQGPQFIFQYYREEENGRGNFPPRFSGLQFPNYSSELNVNALELDDSALYLCASSLLAGGSNEQFFGPGTRLTVL.

This rearrangement joins TRBV7-2 to TRBJ2-1; 7 positions match TRBD1. Germline CDR1 is SGHTA and CDR2 is FQGNSA. The trim removed 4 bases at V and 4 bases at J, leaving 19 bases unmatched. The CDR3 is made up of 19 amino acids. The CDR3 sequence is CASSYQPPTGTKLYNEQFF. CDR3 sequence (DNA): TGTGCCAGCAGCTATCAACCGCCGACAGGGACCAAATTGTACAATGAGCAGTTCTTC. Looking up the rest from reference TRBV7-2 and TRBJ2-1 gives the full variable domain: GAGVSQSPSNKVTEKGKDVELRCDPISGHTALYWYRQSLGQGLEFLIYFQGNSAPDKSGLPSDRFSAERTGGSVSTLTIQRTQQEDSAVYLCASSYQPPTGTKLYNEQFFGPGTRLTVL.

V gene TRBV19 combines with J gene TRBJ2-7, with TRBD2 matching over 13 bases. CDR3 length equals 17 residues. V shed 4 bases, J shed 0 bases, and the junction held 6 bases outside the gene matches. Germline CDR1 LNHDA, CDR2 SQIVND (reference sequence). The CDR3 nucleotides read TGTGCCAGTAGTAGACACGGGACTAGCGGGAACTCCTACGAGCAGTACTTC. Translation gives CASSRHGTSGNSYEQYF.

This clone was observed a few times. The chain employs TRBV10-3 and TRBJ1-4; D uncertain. The CDR3 has 14 residues. V dropped 5 bases and J dropped 5 bases, with 12 bases sitting between them. Germline CDR1 ENHRY, CDR2 SYGVKD. In nucleotides, the CDR3 is TGTGCCATCAGTCGTGAAGGGAGGAATGAAAAACTGTTTTTT. Its translation: CAISREGRNEKLFF.

The gene calls are TRBV10-3 and TRBJ1-2; a possible D gene is TRBD1 (5 bases). CDR1 is ENHRY, CDR2 SYGVKD, per germline. The CDR3 has 13 residues. V lost 6 bases and J lost 5, with 13 bases in between. CDR3 nucleotides: TGTGCCATCAGAGGCGACAGACGTTATGGCTACACCTTC. It codes for CAIRGDRRYGYTF.

The chain employs TRBV29-1 and TRBJ2-3; TRBD1 agrees at 8 bases. V trimming: 7 bases; J trimming: 2 bases; junction bases outside the gene matches: 8. CDR3 length: 14 amino acids. Germline assignment: CDR1 SQVTM and CDR2 ANQGSEA. CDR3 in amino acids: CSARDRRTTDTQYF. The CDR3 nucleotides read TGCAGCGCACGGGACAGGCGAACCACAGATACGCAGTATTTT.

The gene calls are TRBV6-6 and TRBJ1-3; tentatively, D is TRBD1 (5 bases). Trimming took off 5 bases at V and 4 bases at J, with 18 bases between the two ends. CDR3 length: 16 amino acids. CDR1 is MNHNY and CDR2 is SVGAGI in the germline V gene (reference sequence). The CDR3 spells CASSKLSTDTGNTIYF. The CDR3 DNA reads as TGTGCCAGCAGTAAACTTTCGACAGACACGGGAAACACCATATATTTT.

The chain has TRBV4-2 and TRBJ2-1; D is perhaps TRBD2 (6 bases). The CDR3 has 19 amino acids. V was shortened by 5 bases and J by 0 bases, with 23 bases between the two germline ends. CDR1 and CDR2 from the germline V gene are LGHNA and YNFKEQ. The CDR3 DNA is TGTGCCAGCAGCTATCGACTAGATCTCAATCCTAGCTCCTACAATGAGCAGTTCTTC. It translates to CASSYRLDLNPSSYNEQFF.

J is TRBJ1-5 and V is TRBV5-6; D might be TRBD1 (5 bases). The CDR3 length is 15 residues. Trimming took off 4 bases at V and 5 bases at J, with 16 bases between the two ends. Germline CDR1 and CDR2: SGHDT and YYEEEE. The CDR3 here is CASSRGARGHQPQHF. The CDR3 DNA reads as TGTGCCAGCAGCCGTGGGGCCCGAGGCCATCAGCCCCAGCATTTT.

A few counts support this clone. This chain connects TRBV2 to TRBJ2-4; TRBD2 aligns across 7 bases. Germline V gene sequence: CDR1 SNHLY, CDR2 FYNNEI. The V and J ends lost 6 bases and 1 base, in that order; junction bases with no gene match: 12. CDR3 length: 17 residues. This CDR3 reads CASSDWGGGLAKNIQYF. The CDR3, as DNA: TGTGCCAGCAGCGACTGGGGCGGGGGTCTGGCCAAAAACATTCAGTACTTC. The whole variable domain, remainder taken from reference TRBV2 and TRBJ2-4, is EPEVTQTPSHQVTQMGQEVILRCVPISNHLYFYWYRQILGQKVEFLVSFYNNEISEKSEIFDDQFSVERPDGSNFTLKIRSTKLEDSAMYFCASSDWGGGLAKNIQYFGAGTRLSVL.

The chain uses TRBV7-6 and TRBJ2-2; 10 bases are a match to TRBD2. Germline values: CDR1 SGHVS, CDR2 FNYEAQ. Germline trimming cut 3 bases from V and 7 bases from J; bases unmatched to any gene: 8. The CDR3 extends over 16 amino acids. The CDR3 DNA is TGTGCCAGCAGCTTCAGTCTAGCGGGAGTCGGCGGGGAGCTGTTTTTT. Amino acid sequence: CASSFSLAGVGGELFF.

The rearrangement joins TRBV9 to TRBJ1-1; possible D gene TRBD1, 5 bases. The V gene's germline CDR1 is SGDLS and CDR2 YYNGEE. V was trimmed by 3 bases and J by 7 bases, leaving 16 bases between them. The CDR3 totals 14 residues. CDR3 nucleotides: TGTGCCAGCAGCGCCCTATTAGGGGCGGGTGAAGCTTTCTTT. As protein: CASSALLGAGEAFF.

The rearrangement uses TRBV5-4 and TRBJ1-4, with 10 nucleotides matching TRBD1. Trimming cost V 3 bases and J 1 base; bases outside gene matches: 9. The CDR3 sequence is 18 residues long. Germline CDR1 and CDR2: SGHNT and YYREEE (reference sequence). The chain's CDR3 is CASSSRQGAGGTNEKLFF. The CDR3, as DNA: TGTGCCAGCAGCTCTAGACAGGGGGCGGGTGGAACTAATGAAAAACTGTTTTTT.

The J gene is TRBJ2-2, the V gene TRBV2; 8 nucleotides align to TRBD2. V trimming: 7 bases; J trimming: 9 bases; junction bases outside the gene matches: 22. Germline V gene lookup returns CDR1 SNHLY and CDR2 FYNNEI. There are 18 residues in the CDR3. Here the CDR3 DNA reads TGTGCCAGCAATCGGGGGCCGGCGAGGAGCGGGAGTACGAGGGAGCTGTTTTTT. Translation gives CASNRGPARSGSTRELFF.

This chain connects TRBV18 to TRBJ1-1; no definite D call. The ends were cut back, 0 bases at V and 0 bases at J, with 2 bases in the middle. This CDR3 is 13 amino acids long. In germline, CDR1 is KGHSH, CDR2 LQKENI. In nucleotides, the CDR3 is TGTGCCAGCTCACCACCCATGAACACTGAAGCTTTCTTT. This encodes CASSPPMNTEAFF.

V and J are TRBV6-6 and TRBJ2-4; the match to TRBD2 covers 11 bases. This CDR3 has 16 amino acids. V shed 5 bases, J shed 9 bases, and the junction held 12 bases outside the gene matches. CDR1 MNHNY and CDR2 SVGAGI come from the germline V gene (reference sequence). The CDR3 protein is CASSPNDSGRARIQYF. The CDR3 coding sequence is TGTGCCAGCAGTCCAAACGATAGCGGGAGGGCGCGCATTCAGTACTTC.